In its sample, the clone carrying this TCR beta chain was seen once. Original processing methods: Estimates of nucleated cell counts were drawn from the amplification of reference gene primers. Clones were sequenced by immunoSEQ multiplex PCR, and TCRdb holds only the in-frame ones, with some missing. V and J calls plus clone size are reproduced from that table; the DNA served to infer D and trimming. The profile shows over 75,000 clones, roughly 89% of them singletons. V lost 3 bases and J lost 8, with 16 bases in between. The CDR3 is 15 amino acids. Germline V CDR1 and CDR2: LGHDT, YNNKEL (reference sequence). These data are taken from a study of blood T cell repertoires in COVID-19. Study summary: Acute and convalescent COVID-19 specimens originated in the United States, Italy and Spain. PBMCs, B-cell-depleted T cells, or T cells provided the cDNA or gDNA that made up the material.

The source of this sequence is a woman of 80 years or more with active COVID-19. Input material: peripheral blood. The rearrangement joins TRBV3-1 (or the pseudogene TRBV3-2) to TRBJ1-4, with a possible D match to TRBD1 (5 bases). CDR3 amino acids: CASSHPGIGREKLFF. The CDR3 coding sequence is TGTGCCAGCAGCCACCCAGGGATAGGGAGGGAAAAACTGTTTTTT.